This T cell receptor (beta chain) is from a study of T cells expressing NK-cell markers. CDR3 length: 14 amino acids. TCRdb reprocessed the 5' RACE reads; each CDR3 protein has one entry and no DNA is given. Here the sample table reports 400,000 or so distinct CDR3 sequences. This chain connects TRBV12-3 or TRBV12-4 to TRBJ1-2; TCRdb outputs TRBD1, but without DNA this stays unchecked. This receptor was taken from a woman aged 50 to 60 in good health. What was sequenced was blood T cells: a sorted CD56 or NKG2C T cell subset, CD4+ or CD8+ T cells, or bulk PBMC T cells (not recorded which). The CDR3 sequence is CASTVSDSPYGYTF.